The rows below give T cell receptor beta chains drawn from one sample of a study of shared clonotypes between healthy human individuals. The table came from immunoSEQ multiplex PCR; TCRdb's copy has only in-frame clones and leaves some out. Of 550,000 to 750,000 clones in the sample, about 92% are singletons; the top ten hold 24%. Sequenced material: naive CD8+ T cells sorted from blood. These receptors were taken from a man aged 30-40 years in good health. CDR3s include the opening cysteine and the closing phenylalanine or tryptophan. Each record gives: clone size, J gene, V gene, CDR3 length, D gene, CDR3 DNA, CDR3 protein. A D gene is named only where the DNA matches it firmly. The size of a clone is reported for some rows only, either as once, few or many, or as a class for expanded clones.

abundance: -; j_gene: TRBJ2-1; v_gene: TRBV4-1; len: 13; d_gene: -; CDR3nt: TGCGCCAGCAGCCAAGAGGTAATAGGTGAGCAGTTCTTC; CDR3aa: CASSQEVIGEQFF
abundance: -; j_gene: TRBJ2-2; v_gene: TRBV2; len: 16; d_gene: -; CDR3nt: TGTGCCAGCAGACTCAGGGACGGGAGAGTCGGCGGGGAGCTGTTTTTT; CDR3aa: CASRLRDGRVGGELFF
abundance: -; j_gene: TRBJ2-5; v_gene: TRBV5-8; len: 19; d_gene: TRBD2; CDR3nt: TGTGCCAGCAGCTACCGAGGGCTAGCGGGAGTTCAGGGAGAAGAGACCCAGTACTTC; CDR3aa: CASSYRGLAGVQGEETQYF
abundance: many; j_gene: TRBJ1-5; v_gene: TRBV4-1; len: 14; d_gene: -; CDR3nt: TGCGCCAGCAGCTTAGGGGCAGACAATCAGCCCCAGCATTTT; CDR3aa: CASSLGADNQPQHF
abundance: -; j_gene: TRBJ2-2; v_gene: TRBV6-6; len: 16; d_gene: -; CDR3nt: TGTGCCAGCAGTTACGCGGTTTTCGCGAACACCGGGGAGCTGTTTTTT; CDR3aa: CASSYAVFANTGELFF
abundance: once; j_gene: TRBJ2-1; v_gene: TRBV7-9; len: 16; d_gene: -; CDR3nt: TGTGCCAGCAGCTTAGATAGGAGTTTCCCCTACAATGAGCAGTTCTTC; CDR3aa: CASSLDRSFPYNEQFF
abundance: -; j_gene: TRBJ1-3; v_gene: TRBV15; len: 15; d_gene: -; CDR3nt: TGTGCCACCAGCAGAGATCGGGGGGCTGGAAACACCATATATTTT; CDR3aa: CATSRDRGAGNTIYF
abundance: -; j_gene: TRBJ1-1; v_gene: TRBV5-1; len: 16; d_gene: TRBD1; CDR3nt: TGCGCCAGCAGCCCAGGACAGGGGGGTTTCACGACTGAAGCTTTCTTT; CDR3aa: CASSPGQGGFTTEAFF
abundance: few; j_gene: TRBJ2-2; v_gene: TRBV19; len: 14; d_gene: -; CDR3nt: TGTGCCAGTAGTACCCCTAGTCGTACCGGGGAGCTGTTTTTT; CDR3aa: CASSTPSRTGELFF
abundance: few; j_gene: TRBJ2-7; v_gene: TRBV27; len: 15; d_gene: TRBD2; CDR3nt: TGTGCCAGCAGCCGAGTAGCGGGAGAATCCCACGAGCAGTACTTC; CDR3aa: CASSRVAGESHEQYF
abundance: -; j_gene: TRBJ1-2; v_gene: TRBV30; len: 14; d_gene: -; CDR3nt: TGTGCCTCTCCCAGCTCCGGCACCAACTATGGCTACACCTTC; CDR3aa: CASPSSGTNYGYTF
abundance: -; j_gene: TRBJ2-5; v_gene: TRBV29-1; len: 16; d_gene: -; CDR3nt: TGCAGCGTTGAAGATCTCAACGGCCGAAACCAAGAGACCCAGTACTTC; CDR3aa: CSVEDLNGRNQETQYF
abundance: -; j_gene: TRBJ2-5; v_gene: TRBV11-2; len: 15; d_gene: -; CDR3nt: TGTGCCAGCAGCTCAGTGAGCGGTCCACAAGAGACCCAGTACTTC; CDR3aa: CASSSVSGPQETQYF
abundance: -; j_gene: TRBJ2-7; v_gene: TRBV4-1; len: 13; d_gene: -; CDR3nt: TGCGCCAGCAGCCTGTTATACGGCCGCCCCAACCTCTTC; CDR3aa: CASSLLYGRPNLF
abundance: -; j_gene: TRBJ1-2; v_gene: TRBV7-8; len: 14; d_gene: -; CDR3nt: TGTGCCAGCAGCCATGCGGGGGAACGGGATGGCTACACCTTC; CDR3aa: CASSHAGERDGYTF
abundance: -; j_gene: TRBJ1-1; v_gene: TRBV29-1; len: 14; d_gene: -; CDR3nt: TGCAGCGCTTTATTGACAGAAATTAACACTGAAGCTTTCTTT; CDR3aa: CSALLTEINTEAFF
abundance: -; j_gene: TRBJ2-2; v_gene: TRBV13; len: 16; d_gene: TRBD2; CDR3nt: TGTGCCAGCAGCTTTTCAGTAGCGGGAGTACCCGGGGAGCTGTTTTTT; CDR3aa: CASSFSVAGVPGELFF
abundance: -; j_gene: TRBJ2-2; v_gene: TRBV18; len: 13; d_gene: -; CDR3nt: TGTGCCAGCTTATTCGGACCAAGCGGGGAGCTGTTTTTT; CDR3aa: CASLFGPSGELFF
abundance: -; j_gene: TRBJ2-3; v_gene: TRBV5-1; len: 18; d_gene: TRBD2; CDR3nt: TGCGCCAGCAGCTTGGGTTGGGAGTTAGCGGGAGACGCAGATACGCAGTATTTT; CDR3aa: CASSLGWELAGDADTQYF
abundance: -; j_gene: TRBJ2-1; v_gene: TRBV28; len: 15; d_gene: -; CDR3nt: TGTGCCAGCAGTTTAGGAATGGTTGGGAACAATGAGCAGTTCTTC; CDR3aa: CASSLGMVGNNEQFF
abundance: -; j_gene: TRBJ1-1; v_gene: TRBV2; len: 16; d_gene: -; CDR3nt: TGTGCCACCTCAGGTGGGCAAGTCTCCATGAACACTGAAGCTTTCTTT; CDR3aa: CATSGGQVSMNTEAFF
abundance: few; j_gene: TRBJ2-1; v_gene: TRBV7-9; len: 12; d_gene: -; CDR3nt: TGTGCCAGCAGCTTTCCCCACAATGAGCAGTTCTTC; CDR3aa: CASSFPHNEQFF
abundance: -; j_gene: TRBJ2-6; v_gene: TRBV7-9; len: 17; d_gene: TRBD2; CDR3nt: TGTGCCAGCAGCAGAGCGGGAGGCAAGGCTGGGGCCAACGTCCTGACTTTC; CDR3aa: CASSRAGGKAGANVLTF
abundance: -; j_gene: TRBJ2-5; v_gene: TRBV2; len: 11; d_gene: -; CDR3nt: TGTGCCAGCAGTGAGGTCGAGACCCAGTACTTC; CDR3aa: CASSEVETQYF
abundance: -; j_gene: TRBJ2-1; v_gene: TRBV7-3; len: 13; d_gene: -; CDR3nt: TGTGCCAGCAGCTCACAGGTCGGGAATGAGCAGTTCTTC; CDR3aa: CASSSQVGNEQFF
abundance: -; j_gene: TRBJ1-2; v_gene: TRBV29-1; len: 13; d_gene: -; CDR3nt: TGCAGCGTCCAAACTGGGGAGGACTATGGCTACACCTTC; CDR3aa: CSVQTGEDYGYTF
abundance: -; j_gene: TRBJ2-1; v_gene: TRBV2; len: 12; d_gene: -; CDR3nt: TGTGCCAGCAGTGATGGGGGGAATGAGCAGTTCTTC; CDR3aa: CASSDGGNEQFF
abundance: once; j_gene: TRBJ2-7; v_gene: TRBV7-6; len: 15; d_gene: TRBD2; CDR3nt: TGTGCCAGCAGCCCCGGACTAGCGCAATCCTACGAGCAGTACTTC; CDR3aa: CASSPGLAQSYEQYF
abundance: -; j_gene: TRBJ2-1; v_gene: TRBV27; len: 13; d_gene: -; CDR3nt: TGTGCCAGCAGCCTCAGGGGCTACAATGAGCAGTTCTTC; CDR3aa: CASSLRGYNEQFF
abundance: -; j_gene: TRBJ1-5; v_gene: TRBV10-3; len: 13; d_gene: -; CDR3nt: TGTGCCATCAGTGAGTCGGGGAACCAGCCCCAGCATTTT; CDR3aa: CAISESGNQPQHF
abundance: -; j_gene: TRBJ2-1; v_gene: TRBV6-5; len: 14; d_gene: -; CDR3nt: TGTGCCAGCAGTTACTCGGTTTTTGGAGATGAGCAGTTCTTC; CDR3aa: CASSYSVFGDEQFF
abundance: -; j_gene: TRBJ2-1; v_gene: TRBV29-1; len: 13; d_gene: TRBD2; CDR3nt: TGCAGCGTTGGTAACGGGAGGATGAATGAGCAGTTCTTC; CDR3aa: CSVGNGRMNEQFF
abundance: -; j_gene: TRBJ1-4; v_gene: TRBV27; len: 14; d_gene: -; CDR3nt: TGTGCCAGCAGCATCCTCGGGACTAATGAAAAACTGTTTTTT; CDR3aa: CASSILGTNEKLFF
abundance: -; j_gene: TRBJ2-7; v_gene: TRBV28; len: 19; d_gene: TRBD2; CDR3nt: TGTGCCAGCAGTTTAAACGGGCTGGCCTGGCGGGAGGGCTCCTACGAGCAGTACTTC; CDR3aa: CASSLNGLAWREGSYEQYF
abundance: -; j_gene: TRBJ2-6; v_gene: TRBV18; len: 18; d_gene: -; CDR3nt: TGTGCCAGCTCACCAAAAACCATAACGGGACGGGGGGCCAACGTCCTGACTTTC; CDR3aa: CASSPKTITGRGANVLTF
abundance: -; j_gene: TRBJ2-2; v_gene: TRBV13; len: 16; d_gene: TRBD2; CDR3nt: TGTGCCAGCAGCACCGGACTAGCGGGAGCCACCGGGGAGCTGTTTTTT; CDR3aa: CASSTGLAGATGELFF
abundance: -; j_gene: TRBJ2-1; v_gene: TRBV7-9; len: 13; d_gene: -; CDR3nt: TGTGCCAGCAGCTTAGGCTCAGACGATGAGCAGTTCTTC; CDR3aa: CASSLGSDDEQFF
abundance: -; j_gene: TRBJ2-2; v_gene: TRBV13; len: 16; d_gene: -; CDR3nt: TGTGCCAGCAGCCAGGGGTCCGGGGCTCTTGCCGGGGAGCTGTTTTTT; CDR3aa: CASSQGSGALAGELFF
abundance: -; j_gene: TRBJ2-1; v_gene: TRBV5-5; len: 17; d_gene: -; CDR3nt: TGTGCCAGCAGCTGGACGGGGGACGGACTGGGCTACAATGAGCAGTTCTTC; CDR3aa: CASSWTGDGLGYNEQFF
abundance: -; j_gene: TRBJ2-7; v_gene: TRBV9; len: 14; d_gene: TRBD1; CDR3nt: TGTGCCAGCAGCGAGTGGGACAGGGCTCACGAGCAGTACTTC; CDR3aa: CASSEWDRAHEQYF
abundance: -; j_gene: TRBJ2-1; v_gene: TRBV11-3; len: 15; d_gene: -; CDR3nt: TGTGCCAGCAGCCCCGAGTTGAGCTCCTACAATGAGCAGTTCTTC; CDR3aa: CASSPELSSYNEQFF
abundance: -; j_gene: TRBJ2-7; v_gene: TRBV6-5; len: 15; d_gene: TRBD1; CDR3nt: TGTGCCAGCAGTTACCCCGGGACAGGGGTTGACGAGCAGTACTTC; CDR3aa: CASSYPGTGVDEQYF